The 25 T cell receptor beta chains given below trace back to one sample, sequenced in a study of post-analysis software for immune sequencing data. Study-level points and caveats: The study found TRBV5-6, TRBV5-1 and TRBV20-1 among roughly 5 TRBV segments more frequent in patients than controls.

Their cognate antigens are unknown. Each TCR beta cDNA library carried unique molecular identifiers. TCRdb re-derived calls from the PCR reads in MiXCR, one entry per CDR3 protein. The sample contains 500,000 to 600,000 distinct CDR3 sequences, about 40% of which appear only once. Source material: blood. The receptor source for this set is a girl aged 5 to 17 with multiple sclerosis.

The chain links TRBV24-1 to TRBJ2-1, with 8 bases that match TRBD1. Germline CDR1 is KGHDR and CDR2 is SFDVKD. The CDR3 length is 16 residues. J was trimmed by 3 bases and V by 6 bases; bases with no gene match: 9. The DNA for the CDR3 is TGTGCCACCAGTCCGATACAGGGGGGAGTCTACAATGAGCAGTTCTTC. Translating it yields CATSPIQGGVYNEQFF.

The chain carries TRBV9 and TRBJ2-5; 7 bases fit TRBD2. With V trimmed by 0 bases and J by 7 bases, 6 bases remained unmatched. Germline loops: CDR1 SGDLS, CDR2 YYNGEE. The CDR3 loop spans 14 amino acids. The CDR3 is CASSVALAEGTQYF. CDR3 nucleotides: TGTGCCAGCAGCGTAGCGCTAGCGGAGGGGACCCAGTACTTC.

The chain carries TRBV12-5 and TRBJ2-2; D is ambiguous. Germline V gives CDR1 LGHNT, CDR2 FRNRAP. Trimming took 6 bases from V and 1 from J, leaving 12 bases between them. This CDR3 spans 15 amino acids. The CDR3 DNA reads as TGTGCTAGTGGCCCGGCCCCTTTGAACACCGGGGAGCTGTTTTTT. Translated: CASGPAPLNTGELFF.

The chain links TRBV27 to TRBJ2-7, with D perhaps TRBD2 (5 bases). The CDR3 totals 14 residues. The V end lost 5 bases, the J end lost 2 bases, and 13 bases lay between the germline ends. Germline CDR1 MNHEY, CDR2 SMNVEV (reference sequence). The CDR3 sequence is CASSPKAEAYEQYF. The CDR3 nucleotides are TGTGCCAGCAGTCCCAAGGCGGAGGCCTACGAGCAGTACTTC.

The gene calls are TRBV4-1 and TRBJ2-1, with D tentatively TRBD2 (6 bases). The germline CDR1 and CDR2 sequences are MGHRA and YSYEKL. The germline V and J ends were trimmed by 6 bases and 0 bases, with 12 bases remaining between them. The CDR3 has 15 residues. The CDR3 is CASRRSSVSYNEQFF. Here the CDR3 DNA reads TGCGCCAGCAGACGTTCTAGCGTCTCCTACAATGAGCAGTTCTTC.

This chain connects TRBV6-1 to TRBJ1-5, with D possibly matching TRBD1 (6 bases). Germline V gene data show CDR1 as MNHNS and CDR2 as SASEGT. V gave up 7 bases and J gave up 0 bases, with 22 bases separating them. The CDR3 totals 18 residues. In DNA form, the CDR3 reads TGTGCCAGCAAAAGGGGGGCAGAGCTGTTTTATAGCAATCAGCCCCAGCATTTT. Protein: CASKRGAELFYSNQPQHF.

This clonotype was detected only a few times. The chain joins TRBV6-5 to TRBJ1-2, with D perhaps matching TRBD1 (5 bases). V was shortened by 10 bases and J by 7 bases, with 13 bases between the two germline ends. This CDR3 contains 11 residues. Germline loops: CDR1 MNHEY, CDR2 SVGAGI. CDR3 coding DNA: TGTGCCACGGGGACGTCAGTTGGCTACACCTTC. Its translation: CATGTSVGYTF.

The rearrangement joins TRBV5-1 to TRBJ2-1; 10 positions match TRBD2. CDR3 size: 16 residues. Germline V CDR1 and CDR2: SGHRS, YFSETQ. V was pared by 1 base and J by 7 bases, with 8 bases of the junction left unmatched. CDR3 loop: CASSLLQRGGNNEQFF. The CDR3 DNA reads TGCGCCAGCAGCTTGCTACAGCGGGGGGGGAATAATGAGCAGTTCTTC. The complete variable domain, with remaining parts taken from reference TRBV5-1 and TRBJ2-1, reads KAGVTQTPRYLIKTRGQQVTLSCSPISGHRSVSWYQQTPGQGLQFLFEYFSETQRNKGNFPGRFSGRQFSNSRSEMNVSTLELGDSALYLCASSLLQRGGNNEQFFGPGTRLTVL.

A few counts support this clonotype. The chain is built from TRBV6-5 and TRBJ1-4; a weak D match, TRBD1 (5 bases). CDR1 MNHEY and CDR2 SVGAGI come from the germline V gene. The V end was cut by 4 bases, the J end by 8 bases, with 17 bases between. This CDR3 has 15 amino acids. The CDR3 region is CASSSGRGVREKLFF. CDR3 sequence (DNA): TGTGCCAGCAGTTCGGGACGGGGAGTGAGGGAAAAACTGTTTTTT.

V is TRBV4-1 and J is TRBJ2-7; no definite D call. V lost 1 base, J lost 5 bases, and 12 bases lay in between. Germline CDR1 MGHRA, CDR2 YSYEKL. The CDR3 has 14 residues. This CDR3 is CASSQVSRAHEQYF. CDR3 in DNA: TGCGCCAGCAGCCAAGTTTCCCGGGCCCACGAGCAGTACTTC.

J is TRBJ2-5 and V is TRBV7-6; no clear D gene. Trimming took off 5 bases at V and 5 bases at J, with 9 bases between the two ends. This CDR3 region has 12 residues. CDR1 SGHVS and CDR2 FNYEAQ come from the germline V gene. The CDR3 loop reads CASSKPFETQYF. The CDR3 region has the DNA TGTGCCAGCAGCAAACCATTTGAGACCCAGTACTTC.

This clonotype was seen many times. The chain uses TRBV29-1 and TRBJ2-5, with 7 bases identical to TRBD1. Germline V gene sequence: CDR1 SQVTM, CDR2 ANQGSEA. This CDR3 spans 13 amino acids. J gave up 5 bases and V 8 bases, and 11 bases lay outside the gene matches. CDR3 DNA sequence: TGCAGCACCCGGGACAGCCGAGGGGAGACCCAGTACTTC. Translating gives CSTRDSRGETQYF.

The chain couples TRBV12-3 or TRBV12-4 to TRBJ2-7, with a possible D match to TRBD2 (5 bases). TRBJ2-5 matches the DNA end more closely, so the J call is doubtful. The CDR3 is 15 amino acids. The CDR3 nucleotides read TGTGCCAGCAGTTTTGACTATGGGCCAAAGGAGACCCAGTACTTC. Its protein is CASSFDYGPKETQYF.

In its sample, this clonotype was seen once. The CDR3 DNA follows: TGCGCCAGCAGCTTGGCCTTGGGGGCTGCAACTAATGAAAAACTGTTTTTT. Amino acid sequence: CASSLALGAATNEKLFF. The chain combines TRBV5-1 with TRBJ1-4; D is possibly TRBD1 (6 bases). With 0 bases removed from V and 0 bases from J, the gap between germline ends came to 12 bases. This CDR3 has 17 amino acids. In germline, CDR1 is SGHRS, CDR2 YFSETQ.

The CDR3 loop is CASNLLQNTEAFF. CDR3 coding DNA: TGTGCCAGCAACCTACTACAGAACACTGAAGCTTTCTTT. The chain uses TRBV12-3 or TRBV12-4 and TRBJ1-1; D unresolved. The CDR3 spans 13 residues. V was clipped by 7 bases and J by 1 base, with 10 bases between them.

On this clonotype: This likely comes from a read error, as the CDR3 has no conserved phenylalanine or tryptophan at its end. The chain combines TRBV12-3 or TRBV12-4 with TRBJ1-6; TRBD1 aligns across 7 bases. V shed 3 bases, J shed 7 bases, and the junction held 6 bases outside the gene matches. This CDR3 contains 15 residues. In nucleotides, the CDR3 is TGTGCCAGCAGTTTCGTAGGGGGCGGGAATTCACCCCTCCACTGT. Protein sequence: CASSFVGGGNSPLHC.

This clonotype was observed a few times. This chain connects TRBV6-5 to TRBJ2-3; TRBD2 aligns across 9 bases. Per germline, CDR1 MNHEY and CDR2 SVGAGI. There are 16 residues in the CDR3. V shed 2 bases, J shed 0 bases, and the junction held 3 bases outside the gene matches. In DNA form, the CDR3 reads TGTGCCAGCAGTTACGGCGGGGGGGCTAGCACAGATACGCAGTATTTT. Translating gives CASSYGGGASTDTQYF.

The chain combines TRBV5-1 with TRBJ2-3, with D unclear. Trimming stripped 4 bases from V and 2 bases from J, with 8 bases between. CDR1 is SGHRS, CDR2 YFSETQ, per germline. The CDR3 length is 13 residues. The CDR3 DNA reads TGCGCCAGCAGCAGGGCGGTCACAGATACGCAGTATTTT. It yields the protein CASSRAVTDTQYF.

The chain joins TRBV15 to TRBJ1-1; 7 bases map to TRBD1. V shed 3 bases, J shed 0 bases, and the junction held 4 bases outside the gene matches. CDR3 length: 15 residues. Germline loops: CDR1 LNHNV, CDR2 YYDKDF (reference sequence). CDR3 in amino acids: CATSSGTALNTEAFF. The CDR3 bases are TGTGCCACCAGCAGTGGGACAGCCTTGAACACTGAAGCTTTCTTT.

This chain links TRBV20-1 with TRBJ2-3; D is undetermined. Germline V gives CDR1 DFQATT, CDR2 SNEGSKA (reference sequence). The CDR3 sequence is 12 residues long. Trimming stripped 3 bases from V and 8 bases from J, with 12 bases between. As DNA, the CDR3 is TGCAGTGCTAGCGGGTGGCCCGGTACGCAGTATTTT. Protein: CSASGWPGTQYF.

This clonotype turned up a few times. The CDR3 loop is CSVDRTGGETQYF. The CDR3 DNA is TGCAGCGTTGACCGGACAGGGGGCGAGACCCAGTACTTC. The chain couples TRBV29-1 to TRBJ2-5; 11 nucleotides align to TRBD1. Trimming took 3 bases from V and 5 from J; bases not matched to a gene: 2. Looked up from germline, CDR1 is SQVTM and CDR2 is ANQGSEA. This CDR3 spans 13 amino acids.

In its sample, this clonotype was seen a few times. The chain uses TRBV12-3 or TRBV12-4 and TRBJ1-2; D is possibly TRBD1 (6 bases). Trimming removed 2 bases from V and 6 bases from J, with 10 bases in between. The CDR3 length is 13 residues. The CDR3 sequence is CASSLMGADGYTF. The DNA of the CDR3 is TGTGCCAGCAGTTTAATGGGGGCTGATGGCTACACCTTC.

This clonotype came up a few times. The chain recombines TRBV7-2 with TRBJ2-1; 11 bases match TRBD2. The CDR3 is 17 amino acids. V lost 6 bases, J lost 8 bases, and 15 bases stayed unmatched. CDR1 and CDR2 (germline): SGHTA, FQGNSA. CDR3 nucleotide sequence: TGTGCCAGCAGACCGTTCACTAGCGGGAGAGGGAGACATGAGCAGTTCTTC. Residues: CASRPFTSGRGRHEQFF. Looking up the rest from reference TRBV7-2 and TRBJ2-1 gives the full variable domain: GAGVSQSPSNKVTEKGKDVELRCDPISGHTALYWYRQSLGQGLEFLIYFQGNSAPDKSGLPSDRFSAERTGGSVSTLTIQRTQQEDSAVYLCASRPFTSGRGRHEQFFGPGTRLTVL.

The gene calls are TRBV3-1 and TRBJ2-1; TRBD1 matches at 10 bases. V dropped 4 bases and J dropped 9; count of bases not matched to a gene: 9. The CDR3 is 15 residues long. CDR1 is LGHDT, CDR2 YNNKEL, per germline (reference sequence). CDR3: CASSRGTGELGEQFF. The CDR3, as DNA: TGTGCCAGCAGCCGAGGGACAGGGGAGCTAGGTGAGCAGTTCTTC.

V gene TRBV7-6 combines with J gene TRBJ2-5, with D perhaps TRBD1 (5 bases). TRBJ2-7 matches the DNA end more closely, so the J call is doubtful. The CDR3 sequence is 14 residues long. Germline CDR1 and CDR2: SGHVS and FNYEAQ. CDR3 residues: CASSLALRVHEQYF. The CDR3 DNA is TGTGCCAGCAGCTTAGCGCTCAGGGTACACGAGCAGTACTTC.